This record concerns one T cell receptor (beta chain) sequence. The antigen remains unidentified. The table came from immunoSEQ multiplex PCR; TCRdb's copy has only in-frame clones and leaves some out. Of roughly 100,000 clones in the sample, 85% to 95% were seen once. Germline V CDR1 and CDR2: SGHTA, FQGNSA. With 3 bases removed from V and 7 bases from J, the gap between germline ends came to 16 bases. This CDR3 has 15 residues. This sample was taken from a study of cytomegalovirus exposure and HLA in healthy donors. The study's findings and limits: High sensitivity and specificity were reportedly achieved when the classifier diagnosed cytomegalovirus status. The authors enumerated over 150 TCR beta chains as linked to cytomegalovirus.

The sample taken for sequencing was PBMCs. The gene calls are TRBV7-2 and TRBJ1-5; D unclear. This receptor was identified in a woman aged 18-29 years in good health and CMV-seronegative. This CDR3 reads CASSFSGGPGQPQHF. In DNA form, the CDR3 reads TGTGCCAGCAGCTTTTCGGGAGGACCGGGGCAGCCCCAGCATTTT.